Below, 20 T cell receptor beta chains from the same sample are listed, as sequenced in a study of long-term antiretroviral therapy in people with HIV. Running of the v3.0 immunoSEQ assay took place at survey level. TCRdb's table, derived via immunoSEQ multiplex PCR, lists solely in-frame clones and lacks some. The repertoire holds 26,000 or so clones, with 86% as singletons. The sample was unsorted PBMCs, taken 1.9 years after starting antiretroviral therapy. Source of these receptors: a young woman with HIV.

This rearrangement joins TRBV5-1 to TRBJ2-1; 9 nucleotides line up with TRBD1. The germline V gene has CDR1 SGHRS and CDR2 YFSETQ. The CDR3 extends over 15 amino acids. Losses at the gene ends were 0 bases for V and 8 bases for J; bases not matched to a gene: 6. CDR3 bases: TGCGCCAGCAGCTTGGAAGGACAGGGGAATCATGAGCAGTTCTTC. It yields the protein CASSLEGQGNHEQFF. Based on the CDR3 plus reference TRBV5-1 and TRBJ2-1, the full variable domain is KAGVTQTPRYLIKTRGQQVTLSCSPISGHRSVSWYQQTPGQGLQFLFEYFSETQRNKGNFPGRFSGRQFSNSRSEMNVSTLELGDSALYLCASSLEGQGNHEQFFGPGTRLTVL.

The rearrangement links TRBV9 to TRBJ1-1; 7 bases fit TRBD1. In germline, CDR1 is SGDLS, CDR2 YYNGEE. The V gene end was trimmed by 5 bases and the J gene end by 5 bases; junction bases not matched to a gene: 9. The CDR3 extends over 14 amino acids. The CDR3 nucleotides are TGTGCCAGCAGTGCTATGACAGGGAGGACTGAAGCTTTCTTT. The encoded protein is CASSAMTGRTEAFF.

V is TRBV2 and J is TRBJ1-5; TRBD1 aligns across 9 bases. Germline loops: CDR1 SNHLY, CDR2 FYNNEI. CDR3 length: 15 amino acids. Trimming cost V 4 bases and J 4 bases; bases outside gene matches: 5. The DNA for the CDR3 is TGTGCCAGCAGTGCACCCGGGACAGGGAATCAGCCCCAGCATTTT. Protein product: CASSAPGTGNQPQHF. Full variable domain (missing parts from reference TRBV2 and TRBJ1-5): EPEVTQTPSHQVTQMGQEVILRCVPISNHLYFYWYRQILGQKVEFLVSFYNNEISEKSEIFDDQFSVERPDGSNFTLKIRSTKLEDSAMYFCASSAPGTGNQPQHFGDGTRLSIL.

The V gene is TRBV12-5, the J gene TRBJ2-6; 9 nucleotides line up with TRBD1. V was clipped by 8 bases and J by 0 bases; unmatched bases: 14. CDR1 is LGHNT, CDR2 FRNRAP, per germline. The CDR3 is made up of 19 amino acids. CDR3 sequence reads: CASTAFRGTGYSGANVLTF. CDR3 DNA: TGTGCTAGTACAGCGTTTAGGGGGACAGGGTACTCTGGGGCCAACGTCCTGACTTTC.

V and J are TRBV14 and TRBJ1-6, with D possibly matching TRBD1 (5 bases). The germline V gene has CDR1 SGHDN and CDR2 FVKESK. V lost 1 base, J lost 11 bases, and 15 bases lay in between. The CDR3 loop spans 15 amino acids. The CDR3 bases are TGTGCCAGCAGCCAAGCCGGGACGGGCTACCCACCCCTCCACTTT. Translating it yields CASSQAGTGYPPLHF.

The genes are TRBV9 and TRBJ2-1; 10 bases align to TRBD2. The length of the CDR3 is 16 residues. The J segment lost 8 bases and the V segment lost 0 bases, leaving 8 bases of the junction unmatched. CDR1 and CDR2 from the germline V gene are SGDLS and YYNGEE. In DNA form, the CDR3 reads TGTGCCAGCAGCGTAGCAAGCGGGGGGGCTTTCGATGAGCAGTTCTTC. It translates to CASSVASGGAFDEQFF.

This rearrangement joins TRBV4-2 to TRBJ1-6; D not certain. Trimming pared 0 bases from V and 6 bases from J, leaving 6 bases between. This CDR3 spans 14 amino acids. The germline gives CDR1 LGHNA, CDR2 YNFKEQ. The CDR3 DNA sequence: TGTGCCAGCAGCCAAGAAGGCCCTAATTCACCCCTCCACTTT. Its translation is CASSQEGPNSPLHF.

The J gene is TRBJ2-4, the V gene TRBV19; tentatively, D is TRBD1 (6 bases). The CDR3 extends over 13 amino acids. V shed 7 bases and J shed 5 bases, with 12 bases lying between them. Germline V gene data show CDR1 as LNHDA and CDR2 as SQIVND (reference sequence). The CDR3 loop reads CASTTQGQNIQYF. The CDR3 region has the DNA TGTGCCAGTACGACGCAGGGGCAAAACATTCAGTACTTC.

The chain links TRBV6-6 to TRBJ2-7, with D perhaps given as TRBD1 or TRBD2 (6 bases each). V was clipped by 5 bases and J by 0 bases, with 14 bases between them. CDR3 length equals 15 residues. CDR1 is MNHNY and CDR2 is SVGAGI in the germline V gene (reference sequence). For the CDR3, the DNA is TGTGCCAGCAGTATAGGGGGGTTGAGCTCCTACGAGCAGTACTTC. Translated: CASSIGGLSSYEQYF.

The rearrangement links TRBV6-5 to TRBJ1-2, with 9 bases identical to TRBD1. Trimming took 4 bases from V and 7 from J; bases not matched to a gene: 13. This CDR3 has 16 residues. Per germline, CDR1 MNHEY and CDR2 SVGAGI. CDR3 amino acids: CASSSPGQGFWSGYTF. In nucleotides, the CDR3 is TGTGCCAGCAGTTCCCCGGGACAGGGTTTTTGGTCTGGCTACACCTTC.

V is TRBV6-1 and J is TRBJ1-1, with D hard to call. This CDR3 has 12 residues. The V and J ends lost 8 bases and 2 bases respectively, with 9 bases between them. The germline V gene has CDR1 MNHNS and CDR2 SASEGT. DNA for the CDR3: TGTGCCAGCGATTCATATAACACTGAAGCTTTCTTT. This codes for CASDSYNTEAFF.

This clone has more than one count but fewer than ten. The gene calls are TRBV20-1 and TRBJ2-1; perhaps TRBD1 as D (6 bases). The germline V gene has CDR1 DFQATT and CDR2 SNEGSKA (reference sequence). CDR3 length equals 11 residues. V lost 6 bases and J 12 bases, leaving 15 bases between the germline ends. In nucleotides, the CDR3 is TGCAGTGCGGCCCCCACAGGGAGGCAGTTCTTC. Protein product: CSAAPTGRQFF.

The chain recombines TRBV7-9 with TRBJ1-5, with 8 bases matching TRBD1. With 4 bases clipped from V and 6 bases from J, the junction kept 5 bases outside the gene matches. Germline-derived CDR1 and CDR2 are SEHNR and FQNEAQ (reference sequence). The CDR3 runs 14 residues. The CDR3 DNA is TGTGCCAGCAGCTCTACAGGGGGGGGTCAGCCCCAGCATTTT. This translates into CASSSTGGGQPQHF.

This chain uses TRBV21-1 with TRBJ2-3; the D call TRBD2 from the table was never checked on the DNA. TRBV21-1 is a pseudogene segment. The CDR3 totals 17 residues. CDR3 protein: CASSKAPGGPSTDTQYF. CDR3 DNA sequence: TGTGCCAGCAGCAAAGCCCCGGGGGGTCCTAGCACAGATACGCAGTATTTT.

The V and J genes are TRBV5-1 and TRBJ1-4; D is undetermined. Between the trimmed V and J ends, which lost 0 bases and 0 bases, there was a span of 3 bases. Germline V CDR1 and CDR2: SGHRS, YFSETQ. The CDR3 length is 14 residues. The CDR3 sequence is CASSLGATNEKLFF. The CDR3 DNA sequence: TGCGCCAGCAGCTTGGGAGCAACTAATGAAAAACTGTTTTTT.

This clone has only a few counts. J is TRBJ1-1 and V is TRBV9, with TRBD1 matching over 7 bases. Germline trimming cut 0 bases from V and 7 bases from J; bases unmatched to any gene: 6. Per germline, CDR1 SGDLS and CDR2 YYNGEE. The CDR3 contains 14 residues. The CDR3 DNA follows: TGTGCCAGCAGCGTAGATGGGACAGCATTTGAAGCTTTCTTT. Its protein is CASSVDGTAFEAFF.

By sample share, this clone is medium-sized. The chain has TRBV6-6 and TRBJ1-2, with a weak D call TRBD1 (6 bases). Trimming removed 7 bases at V and 8 bases at J, with 20 bases between. The germline gives CDR1 MNHNY, CDR2 SVGAGI (reference sequence). The CDR3 contains 14 residues. CDR3 amino acids: CASTPGTRASGYTF. The DNA of the CDR3 is TGTGCCAGCACCCCCGGGACACGCGCTAGCGGCTACACCTTC.

The rearrangement links TRBV6-1 to TRBJ2-7, with 7 bases aligning to TRBD1. Losses at the gene ends were 6 bases for V and 3 bases for J; bases not matched to a gene: 11. The CDR3 length is 15 residues. CDR1 is MNHNS and CDR2 is SASEGT in the germline V gene. CDR3 nucleotides: TGTGCCAGCAGAGGGCCGGGACAGACCTTCTACGAGCAGTACGTC. Amino acids: CASRGPGQTFYEQYV.

This chain connects TRBV19 to TRBJ2-7; the match to TRBD1 covers 8 bases. With V trimmed by 5 bases and J by 2 bases, 20 bases remained unmatched. There are 19 residues in the CDR3. Germline values: CDR1 LNHDA, CDR2 SQIVND (reference sequence). This CDR3 reads CASSSPIARTGQGTYEQYF. Written as DNA, the CDR3 is TGTGCCAGTAGTTCACCAATAGCGCGGACAGGACAGGGAACCTACGAGCAGTACTTC.

The rearrangement uses TRBV11-2 and TRBJ2-7; D call uncertain. The V gene lost 0 bases and the J gene lost 0 bases, with 9 bases spanning the gap. CDR3 length: 15 residues. Germline CDR1 is SGHAT and CDR2 is FQNNGV. The CDR3 region has the DNA TGTGCCAGCAGCTTAGAGGCAGCGCACTCCTACGAGCAGTACGTC. This sequence encodes CASSLEAAHSYEQYV.